This T cell receptor (beta chain) was sequenced for a study of shared T cell receptors in the human thymus. Sequencing used immunoSEQ multiplex PCR; TCRdb keeps in-frame clones, though not all of them. Of about 380,000 clones listed, around 95% are singletons. Trimming cost V 3 bases and J 2 bases; bases outside gene matches: 6. CDR1 is MNHEY and CDR2 is SMNVEV in the germline V gene (reference sequence). CDR3 length: 15 residues. The sample taken for sequencing was thymocytes. The clonotype comes from a human donor. This chain uses TRBV27 with TRBJ2-5; 7 nucleotides agree with TRBD2. The CDR3 spells CASSLGGSSQETQYF. The CDR3, as DNA: TGTGCCAGCAGTTTGGGCGGGAGTAGTCAAGAGACCCAGTACTTC.